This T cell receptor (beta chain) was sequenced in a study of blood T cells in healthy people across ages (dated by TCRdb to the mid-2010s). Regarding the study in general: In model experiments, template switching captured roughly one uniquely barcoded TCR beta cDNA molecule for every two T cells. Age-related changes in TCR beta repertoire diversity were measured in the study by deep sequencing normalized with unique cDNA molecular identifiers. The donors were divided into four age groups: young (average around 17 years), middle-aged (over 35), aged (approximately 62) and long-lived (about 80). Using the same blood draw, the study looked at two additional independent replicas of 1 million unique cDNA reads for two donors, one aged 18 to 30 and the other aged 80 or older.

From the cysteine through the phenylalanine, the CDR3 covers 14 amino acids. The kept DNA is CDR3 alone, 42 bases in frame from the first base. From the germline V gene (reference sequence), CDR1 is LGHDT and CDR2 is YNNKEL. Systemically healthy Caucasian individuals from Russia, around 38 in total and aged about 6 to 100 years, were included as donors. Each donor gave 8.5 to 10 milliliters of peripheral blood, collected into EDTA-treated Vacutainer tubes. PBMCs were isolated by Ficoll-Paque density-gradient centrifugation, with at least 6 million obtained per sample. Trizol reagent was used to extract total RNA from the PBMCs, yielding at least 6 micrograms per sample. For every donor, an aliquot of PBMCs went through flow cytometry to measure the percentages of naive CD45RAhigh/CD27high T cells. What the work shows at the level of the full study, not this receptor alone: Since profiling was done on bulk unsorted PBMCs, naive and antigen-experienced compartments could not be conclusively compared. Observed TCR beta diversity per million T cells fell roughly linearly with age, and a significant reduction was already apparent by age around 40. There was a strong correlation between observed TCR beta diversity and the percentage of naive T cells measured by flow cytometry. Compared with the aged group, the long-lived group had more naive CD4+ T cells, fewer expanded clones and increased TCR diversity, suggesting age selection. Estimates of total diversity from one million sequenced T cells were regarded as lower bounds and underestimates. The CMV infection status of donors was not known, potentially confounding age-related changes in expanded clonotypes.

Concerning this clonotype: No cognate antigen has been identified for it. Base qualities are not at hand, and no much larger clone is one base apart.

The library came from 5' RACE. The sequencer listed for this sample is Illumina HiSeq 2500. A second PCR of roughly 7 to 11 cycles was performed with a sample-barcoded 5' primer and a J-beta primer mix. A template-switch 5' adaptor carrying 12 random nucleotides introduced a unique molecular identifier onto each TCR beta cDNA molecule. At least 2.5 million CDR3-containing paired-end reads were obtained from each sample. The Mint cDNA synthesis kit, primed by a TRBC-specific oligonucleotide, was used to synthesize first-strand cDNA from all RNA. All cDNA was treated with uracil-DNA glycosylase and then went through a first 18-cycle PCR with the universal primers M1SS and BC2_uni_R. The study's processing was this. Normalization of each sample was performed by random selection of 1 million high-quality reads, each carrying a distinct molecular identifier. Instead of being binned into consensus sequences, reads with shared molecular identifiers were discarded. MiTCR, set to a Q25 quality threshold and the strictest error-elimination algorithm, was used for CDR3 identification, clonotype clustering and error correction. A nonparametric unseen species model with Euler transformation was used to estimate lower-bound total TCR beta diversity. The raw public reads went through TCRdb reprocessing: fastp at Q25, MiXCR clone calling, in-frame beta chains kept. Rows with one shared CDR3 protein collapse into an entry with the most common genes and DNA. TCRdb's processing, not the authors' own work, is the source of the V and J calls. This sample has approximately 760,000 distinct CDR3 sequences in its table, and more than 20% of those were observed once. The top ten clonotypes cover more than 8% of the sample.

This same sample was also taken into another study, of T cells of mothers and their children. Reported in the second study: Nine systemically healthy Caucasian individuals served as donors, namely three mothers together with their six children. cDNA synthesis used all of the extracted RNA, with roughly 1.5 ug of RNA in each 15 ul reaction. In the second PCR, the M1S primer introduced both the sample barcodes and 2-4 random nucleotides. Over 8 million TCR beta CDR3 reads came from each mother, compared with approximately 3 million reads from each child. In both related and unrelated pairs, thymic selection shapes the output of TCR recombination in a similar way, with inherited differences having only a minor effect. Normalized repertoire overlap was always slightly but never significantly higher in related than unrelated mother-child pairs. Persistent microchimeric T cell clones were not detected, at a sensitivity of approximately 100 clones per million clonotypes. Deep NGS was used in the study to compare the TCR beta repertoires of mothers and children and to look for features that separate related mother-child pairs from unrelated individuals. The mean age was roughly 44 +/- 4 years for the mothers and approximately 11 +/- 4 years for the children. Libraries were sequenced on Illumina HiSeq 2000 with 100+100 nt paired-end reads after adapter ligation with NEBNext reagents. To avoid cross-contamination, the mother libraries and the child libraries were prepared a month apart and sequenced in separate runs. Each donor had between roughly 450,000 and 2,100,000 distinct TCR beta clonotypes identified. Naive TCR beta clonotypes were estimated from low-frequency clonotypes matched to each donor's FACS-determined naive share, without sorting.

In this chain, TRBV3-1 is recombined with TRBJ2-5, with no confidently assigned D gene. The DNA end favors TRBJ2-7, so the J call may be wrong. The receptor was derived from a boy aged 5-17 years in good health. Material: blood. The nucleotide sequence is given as TGTGCCAGCAGTCGGATGATGAGCTCCTACGAGCAGTACTTC. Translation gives CASSRMMSSYEQYF.